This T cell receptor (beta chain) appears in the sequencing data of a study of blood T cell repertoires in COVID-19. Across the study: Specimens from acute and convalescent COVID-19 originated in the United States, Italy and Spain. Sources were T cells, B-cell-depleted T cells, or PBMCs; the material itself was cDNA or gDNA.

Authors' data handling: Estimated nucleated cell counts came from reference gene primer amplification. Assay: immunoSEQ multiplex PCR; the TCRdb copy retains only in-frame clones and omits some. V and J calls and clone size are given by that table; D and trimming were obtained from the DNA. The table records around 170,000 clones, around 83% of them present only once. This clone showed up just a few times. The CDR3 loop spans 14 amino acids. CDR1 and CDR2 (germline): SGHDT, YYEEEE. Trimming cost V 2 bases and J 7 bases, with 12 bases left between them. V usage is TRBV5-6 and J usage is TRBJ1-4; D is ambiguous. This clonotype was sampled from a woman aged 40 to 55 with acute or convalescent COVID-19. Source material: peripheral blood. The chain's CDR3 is CASSFGRSGEKLFF. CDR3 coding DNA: TGTGCCAGCAGCTTCGGCCGGTCGGGTGAAAAACTGTTTTTT.